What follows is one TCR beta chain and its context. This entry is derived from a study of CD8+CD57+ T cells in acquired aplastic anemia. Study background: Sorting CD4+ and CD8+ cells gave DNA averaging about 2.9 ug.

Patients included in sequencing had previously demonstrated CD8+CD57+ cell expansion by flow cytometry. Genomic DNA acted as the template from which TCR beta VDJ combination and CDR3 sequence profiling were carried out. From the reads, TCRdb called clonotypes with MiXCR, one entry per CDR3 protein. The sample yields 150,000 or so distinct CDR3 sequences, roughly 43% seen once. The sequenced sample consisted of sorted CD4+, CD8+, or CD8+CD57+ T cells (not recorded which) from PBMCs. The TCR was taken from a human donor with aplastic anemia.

Written as DNA, the CDR3 is TGTGCCAGTAGGGACGGGACAGCAACAGAGACCCAGTACTTC. Its translation is CASRDGTATETQYF. The gene calls are TRBV19 and TRBJ2-5; 7 bases agree with TRBD1. This CDR3 region has 14 residues. CDR1 and CDR2 from the germline V gene are LNHDA and SQIVND (reference sequence). V dropped 6 bases and J dropped 4; count of bases not matched to a gene: 8.